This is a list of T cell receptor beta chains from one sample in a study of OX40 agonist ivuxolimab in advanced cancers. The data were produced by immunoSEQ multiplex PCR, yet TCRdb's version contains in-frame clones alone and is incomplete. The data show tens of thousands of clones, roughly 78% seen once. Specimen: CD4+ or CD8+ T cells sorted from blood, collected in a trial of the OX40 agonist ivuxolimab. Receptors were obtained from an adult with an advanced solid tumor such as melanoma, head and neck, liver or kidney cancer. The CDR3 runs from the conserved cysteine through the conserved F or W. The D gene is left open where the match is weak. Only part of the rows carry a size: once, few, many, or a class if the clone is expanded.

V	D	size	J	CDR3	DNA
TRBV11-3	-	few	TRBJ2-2	CASSEGAAGELFF	TGTGCCAGCAGTGAAGGGGCGGCCGGGGAGCTGTTTTTT
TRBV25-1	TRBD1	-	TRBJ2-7	CASSGQGARVQYF	TGTGCCAGCAGTGGACAGGGGGCGCGGGTGCAGTACTTC
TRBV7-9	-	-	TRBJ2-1	CASSSRAFRNEQFF	TGTGCCAGCAGCTCAAGGGCCTTCAGGAATGAGCAGTTCTTC
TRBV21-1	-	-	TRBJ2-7	CASSKGGWVEREIYEQYF	TGTGCCAGCAGCAAAGGGGGCTGGGTTGAGCGGGAGATTTACGAGCAGTACTTC
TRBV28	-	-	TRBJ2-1	CASSFLGWGGTDNEQFF	TGTGCCAGCAGTTTTTTGGGTTGGGGCGGAACCGACAATGAGCAGTTCTTC
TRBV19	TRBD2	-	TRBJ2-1	CASSPTLARQNNEQFF	TGTGCCAGTAGTCCAACACTAGCGAGGCAAAACAATGAGCAGTTCTTC
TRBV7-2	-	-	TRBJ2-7	CASSRADGSYEQYF	TGTGCCAGCAGCCGCGCCGACGGTTCCTACGAGCAGTACTTC
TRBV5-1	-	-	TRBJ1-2	CASSLDAGHETLKNYGYTF	TGCGCCAGCAGCTTGGACGCAGGGCACGAAACTCTCAAAAACTATGGCTACACCTTC
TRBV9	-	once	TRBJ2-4	CASSGMGLSKNIQYF	TGTGCCAGCAGCGGAATGGGTCTTTCCAAAAACATTCAGTACTTC
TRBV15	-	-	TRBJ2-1	CATSRDLGIWNEQFF	TGTGCCACCAGCAGAGATTTGGGAATTTGGAATGAGCAGTTCTTC
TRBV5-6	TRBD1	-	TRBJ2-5	CASSVQGEPYQETQYF	TGTGCCAGCAGCGTCCAGGGGGAGCCCTACCAAGAGACCCAGTACTTC
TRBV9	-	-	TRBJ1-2	CASSVEPGRGYTF	TGTGCCAGCAGCGTAGAGCCAGGACGTGGCTACACCTTC
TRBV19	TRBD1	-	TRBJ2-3	CASSPGSRGQDTQYF	TGTGCCAGTAGTCCGGGGAGCAGGGGGCAGGATACGCAGTATTTT
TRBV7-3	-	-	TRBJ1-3	CASSLSGGSGNTIYF	TGTGCCAGCAGCTTATCGGGGGGCTCTGGAAACACCATATATTTT
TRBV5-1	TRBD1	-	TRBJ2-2	CASSLIGQGTGELFF	TGCGCCAGCAGCTTGATTGGACAGGGGACCGGGGAGCTGTTTTTT
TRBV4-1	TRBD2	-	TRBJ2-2	CASSQLTSGSGELFF	TGCGCCAGCAGCCAACTGACTAGCGGGTCCGGGGAGCTGTTTTTT
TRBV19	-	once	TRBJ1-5	CASKNEQGSNQPQHF	TGTGCCAGTAAAAACGAACAGGGAAGCAATCAGCCCCAGCATTTT
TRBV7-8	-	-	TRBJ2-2	CASSLDSPLPAGELFF	TGTGCCAGCAGCCTTGACAGCCCATTACCCGCCGGGGAGCTGTTTTTT
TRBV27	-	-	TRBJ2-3	CASSFGGLTDTQYF	TGTGCCAGCAGTTTCGGAGGGCTCACAGATACGCAGTATTTT
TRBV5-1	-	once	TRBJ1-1	CASSLALEGQGTEAFF	TGCGCCAGCAGCTTGGCCCTCGAGGGGCAGGGCACTGAAGCTTTCTTT
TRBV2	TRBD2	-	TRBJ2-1	CASSAPGGRGAYNEQFF	TGTGCCAGCAGTGCCCCCGGAGGGCGGGGGGCCTACAATGAGCAGTTCTTC
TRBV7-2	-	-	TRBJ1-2	CASSLAQGGGYTF	TGTGCCAGCAGCTTAGCACAGGGAGGTGGCTACACCTTC
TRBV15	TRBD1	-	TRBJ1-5	CATRGGQISNQPQHF	TGTGCCACCAGGGGGGGACAGATTAGCAATCAGCCCCAGCATTTT
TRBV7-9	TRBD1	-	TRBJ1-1	CASTTGGMTEAFF	TGTGCCAGCACGACAGGGGGCATGACTGAAGCTTTCTTT
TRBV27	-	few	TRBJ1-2	CASIRGHVWGYTF	TGTGCCAGCATACGGGGGCATGTGTGGGGCTACACCTTC
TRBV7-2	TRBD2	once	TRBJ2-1	CASSSRSGMSYNEQFF	TGTGCCAGCAGCTCTAGAAGCGGGATGTCGTACAATGAGCAGTTCTTC
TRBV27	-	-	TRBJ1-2	CASSLNGRANYGYTF	TGTGCCAGCAGTTTAAATGGCAGAGCTAACTACGGCTACACCTTC
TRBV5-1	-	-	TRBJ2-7	CASSRDGTTYEQYF	TGCGCCAGCAGCAGGGACGGCACTACCTACGAGCAGTACTTC
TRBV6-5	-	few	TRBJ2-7	CASSELQKQYF	TGTGCCAGCAGTGAACTCCAGAAGCAGTACTTC
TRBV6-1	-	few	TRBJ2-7	CASNLGASQQYF	TGTGCCAGCAACCTAGGAGCGTCTCAGCAGTACTTC
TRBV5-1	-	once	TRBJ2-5	CASSSEPPGTQYF	TGCGCCAGCAGCTCTGAGCCCCCTGGGACCCAGTACTTC
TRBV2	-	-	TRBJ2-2	CASTGSGELFF	TGTGCTTCAACAGGATCCGGGGAGCTGTTTTTT
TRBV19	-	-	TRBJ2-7	CASSMGHPYEQYF	TGTGCCAGTAGTATGGGGCACCCGTACGAGCAGTACTTC
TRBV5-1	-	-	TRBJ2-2	CASSLGWGSGELFF	TGCGCCAGCAGCTTGGGATGGGGGTCCGGGGAGCTGTTTTTT
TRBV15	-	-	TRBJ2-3	CATSRGELGPDTQYF	TGTGCCACCAGCAGAGGTGAACTGGGCCCAGATACGCAGTATTTT
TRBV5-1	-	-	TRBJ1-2	CASSLEGLIGYTF	TGCGCCAGCAGCTTGGAGGGACTTATTGGCTACACCTTC
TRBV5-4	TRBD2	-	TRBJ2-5	CASSLDRGGAETQYF	TGTGCCAGCAGCTTGGATCGGGGGGGCGCAGAGACCCAGTACTTC
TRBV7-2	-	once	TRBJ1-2	CASSSLWDTLYGYTF	TGTGCCAGCAGCTCTCTCTGGGACACCCTCTATGGCTACACCTTC
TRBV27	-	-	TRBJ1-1	CASSLFRGTEAFF	TGTGCCAGCAGTTTATTTCGGGGGACTGAAGCTTTCTTT
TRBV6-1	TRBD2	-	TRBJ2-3	CASRISGRNTDTQYF	TGTGCCAGCAGGATTAGCGGGAGGAACACAGATACGCAGTATTTT
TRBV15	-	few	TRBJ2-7	CATGDRTYEQYF	TGTGCCACTGGAGACCGGACCTACGAGCAGTACTTC
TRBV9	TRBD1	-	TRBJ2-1	CASSVTGGNEQFF	TGTGCCAGCAGCGTCACAGGGGGCAATGAGCAGTTCTTC
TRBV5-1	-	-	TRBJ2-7	CASSFQDRAYEQYF	TGCGCCAGCAGCTTCCAGGACAGAGCCTACGAGCAGTACTTC
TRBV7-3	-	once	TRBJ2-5	CASSLVAGTAQETQYF	TGTGCCAGCAGCTTAGTCGCGGGAACTGCGCAAGAGACCCAGTACTTC
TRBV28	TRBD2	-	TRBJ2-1	CASSLTGLASGEQFF	TGTGCCAGCAGTTTAACTGGACTAGCTTCCGGTGAGCAGTTCTTC
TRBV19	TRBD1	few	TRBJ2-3	CASSTQAGGTSTDTQYF	TGTGCCAGTAGTACCCAAGCAGGGGGTACTAGCACAGATACGCAGTATTTT
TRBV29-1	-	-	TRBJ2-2	CSVVRDGTGELFF	TGCAGCGTAGTAAGGGACGGGACCGGGGAGCTGTTTTTT
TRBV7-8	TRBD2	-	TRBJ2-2	CASTLISGGLNTGELFF	TGTGCCAGCACCCTTATCTCGGGGGGGCTAAACACCGGGGAGCTGTTTTTT
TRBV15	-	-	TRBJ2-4	CATSRDLLLTGMNIQYF	TGTGCCACCAGCAGAGATCTGCTCCTTACAGGGATGAACATTCAGTACTTC
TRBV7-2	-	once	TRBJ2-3	CASSPGGHTDTQYF	TGTGCCAGCAGCCCCGGGGGCCACACAGATACGCAGTATTTT
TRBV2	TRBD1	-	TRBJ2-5	CASRGTGQETQYF	TGTGCCAGCAGGGGGACAGGGCAAGAGACCCAGTACTTC
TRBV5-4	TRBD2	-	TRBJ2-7	CASSLPGGGNEQYF	TGTGCCAGCAGCTTGCCAGGCGGGGGAAACGAGCAGTACTTC